Below, 13 T cell receptor beta chains from the same sample are listed, as sequenced in a study of T cells in women clearing cervical HPV infection (dated by TCRdb to between 2017 and 2018). The protocol used for the library was the immunoSEQ multiplex PCR assay. This is the immuneACCESS table as TCRdb keeps it, with only in-frame sequences that have V and J called. A part of the clones is gone; compared with another copy, unresolved V genes explain less than half, and the rest is unexplained. The table for this sample records over 30,000 clones. The ten largest clones take up under 8% of the sample. The sample taken for sequencing was blood buffy coat. The receptors here all came from a woman between 18 and 69 years old with a cervical HPV16 infection that either progressed to CIN3+ or cleared (not recorded which).

Note on this clone: Coverage ceases 3 residues before the CDR3 finishes, and the germline J gene fills in the end. The genes are TRBV20-1 and TRBJ2-7, with TRBD2 matching over 8 bases. The V segment lost 5 bases and the J segment 2 bases; nucleotides outside the gene matches: 5. This CDR3 region has 13 residues. Germline V gives CDR1 DFQATT, CDR2 SNEGSKA (reference sequence). This CDR3 reads CSAQSGGPYEQYF. The sequenced CDR3 bases are TGCAGTGCTCAGAGCGGGGGCCCCTACGAG.

Comments on this clone: The read gets to within 3 residues of the CDR3 end, and the germline J gene fills in the rest. The rearrangement uses TRBV13 and TRBJ1-5; the D is unclear. The length of the CDR3 is 19 residues. The germline CDR1 and CDR2 sequences are PRHDT and FYEKMQ (reference sequence). The ends were cut back, 1 base at V and 0 bases at J, with 19 bases in the middle. CDR3 in amino acids: CASSLVPGLYVYSNQPQHF. Partial CDR3 DNA: TGTGCCAGCAGCTTAGTTCCCGGACTGTATGTTTATAGCAATCAGCCC.

The sequenced CDR3 bases are TGTGCCAGCAGTTACTCGCCCGACAGGGGATTTTACAATGAG. Translated, it gives CASSYSPDRGFYNE. The CDR3 reads in full as CASSYSPDRGFYNEQFF. The gene calls are TRBV6-2 or TRBV6-3 and TRBJ2-1, with 8 bases matching TRBD1. Sequencing ends 3 residues short of the CDR3 end; the germline J gene provides the rest. This CDR3 is built from 17 residues. CDR1 and CDR2 (germline): MNHEY, SVGEGT. J lost 4 bases, V lost 0 bases, and 8 bases had no gene match.

Turning to this clone: The read finishes 3 residues shy of the CDR3 end, and the germline J gene is used to complete it. The chain joins TRBV19 to TRBJ1-2; 7 bases are a match to TRBD1. Germline lookup yields CDR1 LNHDA and CDR2 SQIVND (reference sequence). There are 18 residues in the CDR3. This CDR3 is CASSPGTSGGAGTDTYTF. CDR3 DNA, as far as it was read: TGTGCCAGTAGTCCTGGGACTAGCGGGGGGGCCGGGACAGATACC.

Turning to this clone: The CDR3 end is not reached by the read, which stops 3 residues before it; the germline J gene fills it in. This chain uses TRBV4-1 with TRBJ2-3; D is possibly TRBD1 (5 bases). V lost 0 bases to trimming and J lost 5 bases, with 15 bases between them. Germline V gene data show CDR1 as MGHRA and CDR2 as YSYEKL. CDR3 length: 16 amino acids. The CDR3 DNA, read in part, is TGCGCCAGCAGCCAAGATCTGCAGGGATTTGGAGATACG. Translating it yields CASSQDLQGFGDT. The full CDR3 protein is CASSQDLQGFGDTQYF.

The part of the CDR3 DNA that was read is TGTGCCAGCACCCCGGGGATCTTTGGCGGC. Protein sequence: CASTPGIFGG. The CDR3, in full, reads CASTPGIFGGYTF. The chain has TRBV7-2 and TRBJ1-2; D ambiguous. The read comes to an end 3 residues before the CDR3 does, leaving the germline J gene to fill in the end. Germline V lookup: CDR1 SGHTA, CDR2 FQGNSA. This CDR3 comprises 13 residues.

With regard to this clone: Read data end 3 residues before the CDR3 end; the end is taken from the germline J gene. This sequence joins TRBV20-1 and TRBJ2-1, with TRBD2 as a possible D gene (5 bases). Between the trimmed V and J ends, which lost 3 bases and 0 bases, there was a span of 15 bases. The CDR3 runs to 16 residues. Germline-derived CDR1 and CDR2 are DFQATT and SNEGSKA (reference sequence). The CDR3 protein is CSARGRRASSYNEQFF. The part of the CDR3 DNA that was read is TGCAGTGCTAGGGGCCGGCGGGCGAGCTCCTACAATGAG.

To note about this clone: The read ends 3 residues before the CDR3 terminus; that terminus is restored from the germline J gene. V gene TRBV29-1 combines with J gene TRBJ2-1; D uncertain. Germline CDR1 is SQVTM and CDR2 is ANQGSEA. V shed 7 bases and J shed 5 bases, with 18 bases lying between them. CDR3 length: 14 residues. Incomplete CDR3 DNA: TGCAGCGCCCTCACAGAGGTAACGAACAATGAG. It codes for CSALTEVTNNE. The whole CDR3 region reads CSALTEVTNNEQFF.

Notes on this clone: One end of the junction fails to match germline, which may point to a read error. The read finishes 3 residues shy of the CDR3 end, and the germline J gene is used to complete it. The genes are TRBV2 and TRBJ2-3; D unclear. This CDR3 is built from 14 residues. Germline V gene sequence: CDR1 SNHLY, CDR2 FYNNEI. The CDR3 protein is CASSESRNTDAQYF. The CDR3 bases that were read are TGTGCCAGCAGTGAATCCCGGAACACAGATGCG.

Turning to this clone: The DNA ends 3 residues before the CDR3 does, and the rest of the CDR3 is filled in from the germline J gene. The genes are TRBV20-1 and TRBJ2-3, with 7 bases fitting TRBD2. The length of the CDR3 is 17 residues. Germline CDR1 reads DFQATT; CDR2 reads SNEGSKA (reference sequence). V was clipped by 0 bases and J by 0 bases; unmatched bases: 9. CDR3 region: CSAREPLGGSSTDTQYF. The covered CDR3 bases are TGCAGTGCTAGAGAGCCCTTGGGGGGGAGTAGCACAGATACG.

A note on this clone: The CDR3 end lies 3 residues beyond the end of the read and is filled in from the germline J gene. V is TRBV19 and J is TRBJ1-2, with D possibly being TRBD1 (5 bases). In germline, CDR1 is LNHDA, CDR2 SQIVND (reference sequence). The CDR3 is 15 amino acids. CDR3 DNA (partial): TGTGCCACTACCGGGACTAGCGGGGGGATGAATGAC. This encodes CATTGTSGGMND. The whole CDR3 region reads CATTGTSGGMNDYTF.

The part of the CDR3 DNA that was read is TGTGCCAGCAGTGAAAACAGAAACTCCTATGGC. Translation gives CASSENRNSYG. From start to end, the CDR3 is CASSENRNSYGYTF. This rearrangement joins TRBV2 to TRBJ1-2, with D unclear. The DNA ends 3 residues before the CDR3 does, and the rest of the CDR3 is filled in from the germline J gene. Germline CDR1 reads SNHLY; CDR2 reads FYNNEI. V gave up 2 bases and J gave up 4 bases, with 11 bases separating them. This CDR3 is built from 14 residues.

Concerning this clone: Read sequence stops 3 residues before the CDR3 end, and the germline J gene provides the missing end. This chain links TRBV20-1 with TRBJ1-1; TRBD1 matches 8 bases. The CDR3 spans 14 residues. CDR1 and CDR2 (germline): DFQATT, SNEGSKA (reference sequence). Losses at the gene ends were 3 bases for V and 5 bases for J; bases not matched to a gene: 8. Incomplete CDR3 DNA: TGCAGTGCTAGCAGGGTCAGGGGGCGAACTGAA. It encodes CSASRVRGRTE. The CDR3 in full is CSASRVRGRTEAFF.